This passage covers 23 T cell receptor beta chains from one sample sequenced in a study of shared clonotypes between healthy human individuals. The repertoire was sequenced with immunoSEQ multiplex PCR; TCRdb's copy has only in-frame clones and lacks some. The data contain roughly 2.2 million clones, 80% to 95% of them seen just once; the ten biggest clones take up around 0.4%. The sample was naive CD4+ T cells from PBMCs. Subset given: CD45RA+ positively selected. These receptors originate from a man aged 18 to 29 in good health. Some clones in this sample may be carry-over from other donors' samples.

A note on this clone: Different DNA sequences within this sample yield the same CDR3. The CDR3 here is CASSWDSYNEQFF. DNA of the CDR3: TGTGCCAGCAGCTGGGACAGCTACAATGAGCAGTTCTTC. The chain is built from TRBV7-2 and TRBJ2-1; 7 nucleotides align to TRBD1. CDR1 and CDR2 from the germline V gene are SGHTA and FQGNSA. The CDR3 runs 13 residues. V dropped 4 bases and J dropped 3; count of bases not matched to a gene: 0.

The chain has TRBV15 and TRBJ2-7, with unresolved D. Trimming stripped 0 bases from V and 3 bases from J, with 12 bases between. This CDR3 region has 15 residues. CDR1 and CDR2 from the germline V gene are LNHNV and YYDKDF (reference sequence). CDR3 region: CATSRDRLVFYEQYF. CDR3 bases: TGTGCCACCAGCAGAGATAGATTGGTTTTCTACGAGCAGTACTTC.

This clone occurred once. This chain links TRBV10-3 with TRBJ1-5; 7 bases align to TRBD1. V lost 10 bases and J lost 2; bases outside the gene matches: 5. CDR1 and CDR2 from the germline V gene are ENHRY and SYGVKD. The CDR3 spans 13 residues. The CDR3 DNA is TGTGCCACCCTCGACAGGGGCAATCAGCCCCAGCATTTT. Its translation: CATLDRGNQPQHF.

The rearrangement joins TRBV7-9 to TRBJ1-3, with TRBD1 as a possible D gene (5 bases). CDR1 and CDR2 (germline): SEHNR, FQNEAQ (reference sequence). The CDR3 spans 15 residues. Trimming stripped 0 bases from V and 3 bases from J, with 9 bases between. CDR3 DNA sequence: TGTGCCAGCAGCTTAGCCCGGGGCAGTGGAAACACCATATATTTT. This translates into CASSLARGSGNTIYF.

The CDR3 coding sequence is TGTGCCAGCAGCCCCCGGACTAGTCCTAGCACAGATACGCAGTATTTT. Its translation: CASSPRTSPSTDTQYF. This chain joins TRBV7-2 and TRBJ2-3; 7 bases are shared with TRBD2. Looked up from germline, CDR1 is SGHTA and CDR2 is FQGNSA. The CDR3 runs to 16 residues. V dropped 5 bases and J dropped 0; count of bases not matched to a gene: 8. Looking up the rest from reference TRBV7-2 and TRBJ2-3 gives the full variable domain: GAGVSQSPSNKVTEKGKDVELRCDPISGHTALYWYRQSLGQGLEFLIYFQGNSAPDKSGLPSDRFSAERTGGSVSTLTIQRTQQEDSAVYLCASSPRTSPSTDTQYFGPGTRLTVL.

The rearrangement links TRBV6-5 to TRBJ2-3, with 7 nucleotides matching TRBD1. The CDR3 has 14 amino acids. The ends lost 5 bases at V and 0 bases at J; junction bases unmatched: 2. Germline-derived CDR1 and CDR2 are MNHEY and SVGAGI. The CDR3 spells CASSDRVSTDTQYF. The CDR3 nucleotides are TGTGCCAGCAGTGACAGGGTTAGCACAGATACGCAGTATTTT.

The rearrangement links TRBV6-5 to TRBJ1-5; 11 bases are a match to TRBD1. Losses at the gene ends were 4 bases for V and 11 bases for J; bases not matched to a gene: 10. CDR3 length: 15 residues. Germline loops: CDR1 MNHEY, CDR2 SVGAGI. CDR3 region: CASSSWTGGNTAQHF. The CDR3 DNA sequence: TGTGCCAGCAGTTCCTGGACAGGGGGCAATACAGCCCAGCATTTT.

Concerning this clone: Different DNA sequences within this sample yield the same CDR3. The rearrangement uses TRBV5-4 and TRBJ2-5; D call uncertain. V lost 0 bases, J lost 2 bases, and 5 bases lay in between. Germline V gene data show CDR1 as SGHNT and CDR2 as YYREEE (reference sequence). This CDR3 is 13 amino acids long. The CDR3 nucleotides read TGTGCCAGCAGCTTGGGACGGCAAGAGACCCAGTACTTC. Translated, it gives CASSLGRQETQYF.

The chain is built from TRBV29-1 and TRBJ2-1; 9 bases map to TRBD2. The length of the CDR3 is 14 residues. Germline V lookup: CDR1 SQVTM, CDR2 ANQGSEA. The V gene end was trimmed by 6 bases and the J gene end by 6 bases; junction bases not matched to a gene: 9. CDR3 in amino acids: CSVLRLADFNEQFF. The CDR3 DNA reads as TGCAGCGTCCTTAGACTAGCGGACTTCAATGAGCAGTTCTTC.

This clone was recorded a few times. This chain connects TRBV11-2 to TRBJ2-5; possible D gene TRBD2, 5 bases. The CDR3 runs to 16 residues. The V gene's germline CDR1 is SGHAT and CDR2 FQNNGV. V was cut by 5 bases and J by 2 bases, with 18 bases left in between. The CDR3 spells CASSLVSGYGQETQYF. For the CDR3, the DNA is TGTGCCAGCAGCCTAGTCTCGGGATATGGGCAAGAGACCCAGTACTTC. Full variable domain (rest looked up from reference TRBV11-2 and TRBJ2-5): EAGVAQSPRYKIIEKRQSVAFWCNPISGHATLYWYQQILGQGPKLLIQFQNNGVVDDSQLPKDRFSAERLKGVDSTLKIQPAKLEDSAVYLCASSLVSGYGQETQYFGPGTRLLVL.

CDR3 sequence reads: CASSLLTSGTRSDTQYF. In nucleotides, the CDR3 is TGCGCCAGCAGCCTACTAACTAGCGGGACCCGCTCAGATACGCAGTATTTT. The V and J genes are TRBV5-1 and TRBJ2-3; 10 bases map to TRBD2. This CDR3 contains 17 residues. V lost 4 bases, J lost 4 bases, and 12 bases stayed unmatched. Germline CDR1 SGHRS, CDR2 YFSETQ.

This chain joins TRBV28 and TRBJ1-6; the D is unclear. The V end lost 4 bases, the J end lost 8 bases, and 21 bases lay between the germline ends. Germline V gene data show CDR1 as MDHEN and CDR2 as SYDVKM. The CDR3 contains 17 residues. The CDR3 reads CASSSSWKGYLDSPLHF. In DNA, the CDR3 is TGTGCCAGCAGTTCTTCCTGGAAAGGGTACCTTGATTCACCCCTCCACTTT.

V usage is TRBV6-6 and J usage is TRBJ1-5, with D perhaps TRBD1 (6 bases). The V gene lost 6 bases and the J gene lost 4 bases, with 10 bases spanning the gap. Germline V gene lookup returns CDR1 MNHNY and CDR2 SVGAGI (reference sequence). The CDR3 sequence is 13 residues long. CDR3 nucleotides: TGTGCCAGCAGATTACAGGGAAATCAGCCCCAGCATTTT. It encodes CASRLQGNQPQHF.

The chain employs TRBV4-1 and TRBJ1-2; tentative D call: TRBD1 (6 bases). With 0 bases removed from V and 8 bases from J, the gap between germline ends came to 16 bases. This CDR3 is 15 amino acids long. Per the germline V gene, CDR1 is MGHRA and CDR2 is YSYEKL. DNA for the CDR3: TGCGCCAGCAGCCAAGATCGCTTGACGAGGGGGGGCTACACCTTC. It translates to CASSQDRLTRGGYTF.

The rearrangement joins TRBV19 to TRBJ1-5; D is unresolved. CDR1 is LNHDA, CDR2 SQIVND, per germline (reference sequence). Trimming left V 4 bases short and J 2 bases short, with 12 bases between. The CDR3 loop spans 15 amino acids. The CDR3 is CASSTPHRGNQPQHF. The CDR3 DNA sequence: TGTGCCAGTAGTACGCCGCATAGGGGCAATCAGCCCCAGCATTTT.

This sequence joins TRBV11-2 and TRBJ2-6, with D unclear. Trimming took 2 bases from V and 0 from J, leaving 8 bases between them. There are 16 residues in the CDR3. CDR1 is SGHAT and CDR2 is FQNNGV in the germline V gene. CDR3 coding DNA: TGTGCCAGCAGCTTATCACAGCACTCTGGGGCCAACGTCCTGACTTTC. This encodes CASSLSQHSGANVLTF.

In its sample, this clone was seen once. The chain is built from TRBV27 and TRBJ2-3; TRBD2 agrees at 7 bases. Looked up from germline, CDR1 is MNHEY and CDR2 is SMNVEV (reference sequence). The CDR3 extends over 14 amino acids. Losses at the gene ends were 6 bases for V and 3 bases for J; bases not matched to a gene: 6. The CDR3 sequence: CASRWGGGTDTQYF. The CDR3 DNA follows: TGTGCCAGCAGGTGGGGCGGGGGAACAGATACGCAGTATTTT.

The CDR3 here is CASSLARRAGGPQETQYF. The CDR3 coding sequence is TGTGCCAGCAGCTTAGCACGGAGGGCGGGAGGCCCCCAAGAGACCCAGTACTTC. The V and J genes are TRBV7-9 and TRBJ2-5, with 8 bases fitting TRBD2. V lost 0 bases to trimming and J lost 1 base; unmatched junction nucleotides: 10. The CDR3 contains 18 residues. Germline loops: CDR1 SEHNR, CDR2 FQNEAQ (reference sequence).

The V and J genes are TRBV29-1 and TRBJ1-2; D gene uncertain. Germline lookup yields CDR1 SQVTM and CDR2 ANQGSEA. The CDR3 is 11 amino acids. V shed 5 bases and J shed 6 bases, with 10 bases lying between them. The CDR3: CSVTWRDGYTF. Here the CDR3 DNA reads TGCAGCGTTACGTGGCGGGATGGCTACACCTTC.

V usage is TRBV4-3 and J usage is TRBJ2-4; D unresolved. Trimming pared 5 bases from V and 5 bases from J, leaving 10 bases between. CDR3 length: 13 residues. The germline gives CDR1 LGHNA, CDR2 YSLEER. The chain's CDR3 is CASSSTIENIQYF. Written as DNA, the CDR3 is TGCGCCAGCAGCTCTACGATAGAAAACATTCAGTACTTC.

The rearrangement uses TRBV18 and TRBJ2-1, with D possibly TRBD1 on 5 matching bases. The CDR3 covers 14 residues. V was cut by 3 bases and J by 9 bases, with 15 bases left in between. The germline gives CDR1 KGHSH, CDR2 LQKENI. CDR3 coding DNA: TGTGCCAGCTCACCCGGCCCCAGGGCTCTTGAGCAGTTCTTC. As protein: CASSPGPRALEQFF.

The V and J genes are TRBV7-6 and TRBJ2-5; the D is unclear. In germline, CDR1 is SGHVS, CDR2 FNYEAQ. The CDR3 spans 16 residues. V lost 1 base and J lost 5, with 17 bases in between. Here the CDR3 DNA reads TGTGCCAGCAGCTTAGAAACGGGTCTATTAAGGGAGACCCAGTACTTC. It translates to CASSLETGLLRETQYF.

The chain carries TRBV5-1 and TRBJ1-6; unclear D gene. Trimming pared 0 bases from V and 13 bases from J, leaving 11 bases between. The germline V gene has CDR1 SGHRS and CDR2 YFSETQ. This CDR3 has 13 amino acids. DNA for the CDR3: TGCGCCAGCAGCTTGGAAACGGAGGCCCCCCTCCACTTT. This translates into CASSLETEAPLHF.